One and the same sample provided the 14 T cell receptor beta chains below, sequenced in a study of T-cell memory formation after mild COVID-19. TCRdb re-analysed the 5' RACE reads in MiXCR, keeping a single row per CDR3 protein. The sample holds approximately 440,000 distinct CDR3 sequences, around 19% seen once. Sequenced: PBMCs or a T cell subset sorted from them (not recorded which). The receptors shown here come from an adult woman who had mild COVID-19 (a few samples of this study predate the infection). Cell type and time point are not known.

To note about this clonotype: The junction and the germline gene differ at one end; a read error may be behind it. The chain combines TRBV4-1 with TRBJ2-3; 7 bases fit TRBD2. Per the germline V gene, CDR1 is MGHRA and CDR2 is YSYEKL. The CDR3 runs 14 residues. The CDR3 spells CASSQDSTVTSLLW. CDR3 nucleotides: TGCGCCAGCAGCCAAGATAGTACAGTGACTAGCCTCCTTTGG.

The V call is TRBV10-3, the J call TRBJ2-7; 9 nucleotides match TRBD1. After removal of 3 bases from V and 5 bases from J, the junction contained 8 bases not matched to a gene. Germline V gives CDR1 ENHRY, CDR2 SYGVKD. There are 15 residues in the CDR3. Here the CDR3 reads CAISEFGTGSDEQYF. The CDR3 DNA reads TGTGCCATCAGTGAATTCGGGACAGGGTCGGACGAGCAGTACTTC.

The chain links TRBV19 to TRBJ1-2, with TRBD1 identical over 10 bases. The V gene's germline CDR1 is LNHDA and CDR2 SQIVND (reference sequence). The CDR3 loop spans 14 amino acids. With V trimmed by 8 bases and J by 9 bases, 12 bases remained unmatched. The CDR3 nucleotides are TGTGCCAGTTCCTCCTCGGGACAGGGGTCGAGCTACACCTTC. It yields the protein CASSSSGQGSSYTF.

CDR3 protein: CASSPEGGRSGYTF. CDR3 sequence (DNA): TGCGCCAGCAGCCCCGAGGGAGGGAGGAGTGGCTACACCTTC. The chain couples TRBV5-1 to TRBJ1-2; D remains ambiguous. Trimming stripped 4 bases from V and 7 bases from J, with 17 bases between. In germline, CDR1 is SGHRS, CDR2 YFSETQ. The CDR3 is 14 amino acids. Filled out from reference TRBV5-1 and TRBJ1-2, the complete variable domain reads KAGVTQTPRYLIKTRGQQVTLSCSPISGHRSVSWYQQTPGQGLQFLFEYFSETQRNKGNFPGRFSGRQFSNSRSEMNVSTLELGDSALYLCASSPEGGRSGYTFGSGTRLTVV.

The chain employs TRBV4-1 and TRBJ1-2; 9 bases fit TRBD1. Germline V lookup: CDR1 MGHRA, CDR2 YSYEKL. The J segment lost 2 bases and the V segment lost 1 base, leaving 8 bases of the junction unmatched. This CDR3 region has 17 residues. Written as DNA, the CDR3 is TGCGCCAGCAGCCAAGTTTGGGGACAGGGCGCGAACTATGGCTACACCTTC. Translated: CASSQVWGQGANYGYTF.

The CDR3 spells CASSFGQGSGYGYTF. DNA for the CDR3: TGTGCCAGCAGTTTCGGACAGGGAAGTGGGTATGGCTACACCTTC. The chain combines TRBV6-6 with TRBJ1-2; 8 bases are a match to TRBD1. With V trimmed by 4 bases and J by 5 bases, 9 bases remained unmatched. CDR3 length equals 15 residues. CDR1 is MNHNY, CDR2 SVGAGI, per germline (reference sequence).

This clonotype was counted between two and nine times. The rearrangement links TRBV5-4 to TRBJ2-7, with 8 bases matching TRBD1. Germline trimming cut 4 bases from V and 3 bases from J; bases unmatched to any gene: 6. Germline-derived CDR1 and CDR2 are SGHNT and YYREEE (reference sequence). The CDR3 runs 14 residues. The CDR3 loop reads CASSHPGQDYEQYF. CDR3 in DNA: TGTGCCAGCAGCCATCCGGGACAGGACTACGAGCAGTACTTC.

This clonotype was counted many times. The chain couples TRBV12-3 or TRBV12-4 to TRBJ1-2; the match to TRBD1 covers 7 bases. CDR3 size: 15 residues. The V segment lost 5 bases and the J segment 7 bases; nucleotides outside the gene matches: 13. The CDR3 protein is CASSPPGQNYVGYTF. CDR3 bases: TGTGCCAGCAGTCCGCCGGGACAGAACTATGTTGGCTACACCTTC.

This clonotype was recorded a few times. The chain carries TRBV5-1 and TRBJ2-3, with D uncertain. The CDR3 has 11 amino acids. With 7 bases removed from V and 4 bases from J, the gap between germline ends came to 7 bases. The germline CDR1 and CDR2 sequences are SGHRS and YFSETQ. CDR3 nucleotide sequence: TGCGCCAGCTCCGGAGCAGATACGCAGTATTTT. Its protein is CASSGADTQYF.

This clonotype was seen more than once but under ten times. The chain has TRBV12-3 or TRBV12-4 and TRBJ2-2; D is unclear. Trimming shortened V by 5 bases and J by 0 bases, and 10 bases separated the two germline ends. This CDR3 contains 15 residues. The CDR3 region has the DNA TGTGCCAGCAGTCCCAGTCGAACGAACACCGGGGAGCTGTTTTTT. The encoded protein is CASSPSRTNTGELFF.

This rearrangement joins TRBV7-9 to TRBJ1-2; D possibly corresponds to TRBD1 (6 bases). CDR1 is SEHNR, CDR2 FQNEAQ, per germline (reference sequence). V lost 0 bases, J lost 0 bases, and 17 bases lay in between. The CDR3 runs 18 residues. The CDR3 DNA is TGTGCCAGCAGCTTAGCGCGGGGGGCCAGTAATGCTAACTATGGCTACACCTTC. Translating gives CASSLARGASNANYGYTF.

The rearrangement joins TRBV6-2 or TRBV6-3 to TRBJ2-3; TRBD2 matches 7 bases. V was pared by 6 bases and J by 0 bases, with 6 bases of the junction left unmatched. The germline gives CDR1 MNHEY, CDR2 SVGEGT. There are 15 residues in the CDR3. CDR3 in amino acids: CASRLGLRSTDTQYF. CDR3 DNA: TGTGCCAGCAGGCTGGGACTACGGAGCACAGATACGCAGTATTTT.

J is TRBJ2-7 and V is TRBV5-6; 12 nucleotides match TRBD2. CDR3 length: 16 amino acids. In germline, CDR1 is SGHDT, CDR2 YYEEEE. Trimming cost V 0 bases and J 4 bases; bases outside gene matches: 5. This chain's CDR3 is CASSLDGLAGSYEQYF. As DNA, the CDR3 is TGTGCCAGCAGCTTGGACGGACTAGCGGGATCATACGAGCAGTACTTC.

The genes are TRBV20-1 and TRBJ2-5, with TRBD2 identical over 13 bases. The germline V gene encodes CDR1 DFQATT and CDR2 SNEGSKA (reference sequence). The CDR3 extends over 16 amino acids. The V segment lost 6 bases and the J segment 5 bases; nucleotides outside the gene matches: 12. The CDR3 DNA reads TGCAGTGCCCGAGGACTAGCGGGAGTCCCCTGGGAGACCCAGTACTTC. It yields the protein CSARGLAGVPWETQYF.